The 32 T cell receptor beta chains reported below all come from one sample, sequenced in a study of monozygotic twins with inflammatory bowel disease. For each CDR3 protein, TCRdb gives one entry from its re-call of the 5' RACE reads, without DNA. This repertoire includes over 150,000 distinct CDR3 sequences. The sample comprised blood. The receptors derive from a human donor with ulcerative colitis or Crohn's disease, or a healthy co-twin of an affected twin (not recorded which).

V and J are TRBV20-1 and TRBJ2-7; TCRdb calls TRBD2, which cannot be checked without DNA. The CDR3 runs to 14 residues. CDR1 is DFQATT and CDR2 is SNEGSKA in the germline V gene (reference sequence). The CDR3 loop is CSARVRDHSIWQYF.

CDR3 in amino acids: CASSPAGENEQYF. V is TRBV5-1 and J is TRBJ2-7; TCRdb lists TRBD1, though no DNA is available to test this call. The CDR3 length is 13 residues. Germline V gene sequence: CDR1 SGHRS, CDR2 YFSETQ.

The chain employs TRBV20-1 and TRBJ1-1; TCRdb calls TRBD1, which cannot be checked without DNA. CDR1 DFQATT and CDR2 SNEGSKA come from the germline V gene (reference sequence). The CDR3 extends over 12 amino acids. The CDR3 loop reads CSARQGDTEAFF.

V gene TRBV12-3 or TRBV12-4 combines with J gene TRBJ2-1. This CDR3 contains 12 residues. This CDR3 is CASTPLGNEQFF.

The chain couples TRBV6-1 to TRBJ2-3; the D call of TRBD1 rests on TCRdb alone, since no DNA is present to check it. Germline assignment: CDR1 MNHNS and CDR2 SASEGT. This CDR3 region has 16 residues. CDR3 sequence reads: CASSQEVGGGPDTQYF.

The chain uses TRBV7-3 and TRBJ2-2; TCRdb's D gene call, TRBD2, goes unchecked for lack of DNA. The CDR3 contains 15 residues. Germline V gene data show CDR1 as SGHTA and CDR2 as FQGTGA. The CDR3 spells CASSSQGVRTGELFF.

The rearrangement uses TRBV4-2 and TRBJ1-5; TCRdb indicates TRBD1, and absent DNA this call remains unverified. This CDR3 is built from 16 residues. Germline values: CDR1 LGHNA, CDR2 YNFKEQ. Here the CDR3 reads CASSKREGDSNQPQHF.

V is TRBV20-1 and J is TRBJ2-4; TCRdb's D call, TRBD2, is unchecked because there is no DNA. This CDR3 is built from 13 residues. CDR1 DFQATT and CDR2 SNEGSKA come from the germline V gene (reference sequence). CDR3 residues: CSASTSGSNIQYF.

This rearrangement joins TRBV5-1 to TRBJ1-1. The CDR3 length is 13 residues. Germline V gene lookup returns CDR1 SGHRS and CDR2 YFSETQ. The CDR3 spells CASSSRRDTEAFF.

The chain recombines TRBV3-1 with TRBJ1-2; TCRdb lists TRBD1, though no DNA is available to test this call. The CDR3 is 14 residues long. Germline V gives CDR1 LGHDT, CDR2 YNNKEL (reference sequence). The CDR3 spells CASSPGQGYYGYTF.

This CDR3 reads CASSPGGPGAEAFF. V is TRBV5-1 and J is TRBJ1-1; TCRdb returns TRBD1, unconfirmable since there is no DNA. The CDR3 sequence is 14 residues long. Germline CDR1 is SGHRS and CDR2 is YFSETQ.

The chain uses TRBV12-3 or TRBV12-4 and TRBJ1-6. This CDR3 is built from 11 residues. The CDR3 spells CASSFLSPLHF.

The chain employs TRBV5-6 and TRBJ1-2; TCRdb proposes TRBD1, but this gene call is untestable without DNA. The CDR3 covers 13 residues. Germline CDR1 reads SGHDT; CDR2 reads YYEEEE. CDR3 region: CASSLVQGDYYTF. Using reference TRBV5-6 and TRBJ1-2 for the parts outside the CDR3, the full variable domain is DAGVTQSPTHLIKTRGQQVTLRCSPKSGHDTVSWYQQALGQGPQFIFQYYEEEERQRGNFPDRFSGHQFPNYSSELNVNALLLGDSALYLCASSLVQGDYYTFGSGTRLTVV.

The rearrangement uses TRBV29-1 and TRBJ2-7; TCRdb picks TRBD2, but there is no DNA to check that call. Germline V gene sequence: CDR1 SQVTM, CDR2 ANQGSEA. The CDR3 covers 12 residues. The CDR3 reads CSVEEGGFEQYF.

The J gene is TRBJ2-5, the V gene TRBV5-1; TCRdb selects TRBD1, and the lack of DNA leaves this call unchecked. CDR3 length: 12 amino acids. The germline V gene encodes CDR1 SGHRS and CDR2 YFSETQ. The CDR3 spells CASRTGRETQYF.

The chain uses TRBV7-2 and TRBJ2-2; the TRBD1 assignment by TCRdb is unverifiable without DNA. CDR1 SGHTA and CDR2 FQGNSA come from the germline V gene. This CDR3 region has 15 residues. The CDR3 loop is CASSPQGPNTGELFF.

This chain uses TRBV20-1 with TRBJ1-3. The CDR3 runs to 11 residues. Per the germline V gene, CDR1 is DFQATT and CDR2 is SNEGSKA (reference sequence). The CDR3 spells CSAKTGNTIYF.

This chain links TRBV5-1 with TRBJ1-2; lacking DNA, the TRBD1 call made by TCRdb goes unchecked. Germline CDR1 and CDR2: SGHRS and YFSETQ. The CDR3 extends over 14 amino acids. CDR3 amino acids: CASSLAWGLNGYTF.

This sequence joins TRBV7-9 and TRBJ1-5; TCRdb outputs TRBD1, but without DNA this stays unchecked. This CDR3 is 14 amino acids long. Germline CDR1 reads SEHNR; CDR2 reads FQNEAQ (reference sequence). CDR3 protein: CASSNTGGNQPQHF.

The chain combines TRBV9 with TRBJ2-3; the D call from TCRdb, TRBD2, cannot be confirmed without DNA. CDR1 SGDLS and CDR2 YYNGEE come from the germline V gene. There are 15 residues in the CDR3. This chain's CDR3 is CASSILAGEPDTQYF.

This chain joins TRBV7-9 and TRBJ2-2; TCRdb calls TRBD2, which cannot be checked without DNA. Germline assignment: CDR1 SEHNR and CDR2 FQNEAQ (reference sequence). The CDR3 runs 15 residues. CDR3 sequence reads: CARSPRVVLTGELFF.

The CDR3: CASSFYTEAFF. This rearrangement joins TRBV7-2 to TRBJ1-1. There are 11 residues in the CDR3. Germline-derived CDR1 and CDR2 are SGHTA and FQGNSA.

The chain joins TRBV12-3 or TRBV12-4 to TRBJ1-2. This CDR3 has 13 residues. This CDR3 reads CASSLFPNYGYTF.

The chain joins TRBV7-9 to TRBJ2-3; TCRdb picks TRBD1, but there is no DNA to check that call. Germline assignment: CDR1 SEHNR and CDR2 FQNEAQ (reference sequence). The CDR3 length is 14 residues. This CDR3 reads CASSLPPSTDTQYF.

This rearrangement joins TRBV12-3 or TRBV12-4 to TRBJ1-1; without DNA, the TCRdb call of TRBD1 cannot be checked. This CDR3 comprises 13 residues. CDR3 in amino acids: CASSLVGGTEAFF.

The V call is TRBV27, the J call TRBJ1-6; checking the TCRdb D call of TRBD1 is not possible without DNA. Per germline, CDR1 MNHEY and CDR2 SMNVEV (reference sequence). CDR3 size: 14 residues. The CDR3 loop reads CASSPPGQDSPLHF.

The rearrangement links TRBV2 to TRBJ2-2; lacking DNA, the TRBD1 call made by TCRdb goes unchecked. Per germline, CDR1 SNHLY and CDR2 FYNNEI. The CDR3 contains 13 residues. CDR3 amino acids: CASSRERTGELFF.

The chain is built from TRBV5-1 and TRBJ2-7; with no DNA, the TCRdb D assignment of TRBD2 cannot be verified. CDR1 SGHRS and CDR2 YFSETQ come from the germline V gene. The CDR3 is 15 amino acids. The CDR3 region is CASSLGTTNPYEQYF.

V gene TRBV20-1 combines with J gene TRBJ2-3; TCRdb names TRBD2, which stays unverified in the absence of DNA. Germline V gene data show CDR1 as DFQATT and CDR2 as SNEGSKA (reference sequence). The CDR3 runs to 16 residues. This CDR3 reads CSARRPGLARTDTQYF.

The genes are TRBV29-1 and TRBJ2-7; TCRdb gives TRBD2 as the D gene, but with no DNA this cannot be confirmed. The CDR3 has 12 amino acids. The germline V gene has CDR1 SQVTM and CDR2 ANQGSEA. CDR3 in amino acids: CSVDDGRDEQYF.

The genes are TRBV3-1 and TRBJ2-5; checking the TCRdb D call of TRBD1 is not possible without DNA. The germline V gene has CDR1 LGHDT and CDR2 YNNKEL (reference sequence). The CDR3 length is 17 residues. The CDR3 protein is CASSQDRSAGVRETQYF.

V usage is TRBV19 and J usage is TRBJ1-1; TCRdb lists TRBD1, though no DNA is available to test this call. There are 13 residues in the CDR3. CDR1 and CDR2 from the germline V gene are LNHDA and SQIVND (reference sequence). The CDR3 reads CASSLGTVTEAFF. Looking up the rest from reference TRBV19 and TRBJ1-1 gives the full variable domain: DGGITQSPKYLFRKEGQNVTLSCEQNLNHDAMYWYRQDPGQGLRLIYYSQIVNDFQKGDIAEGYSVSREKKESFPLTVTSAQKNPTAFYLCASSLGTVTEAFFGQGTRLTVV.